This T cell receptor (beta chain) stems from a study of identical twins. The CDR3 consists of 19 residues. CDR1 SGHAT and CDR2 FQNNGV come from the germline V gene. Deletions cut 2 bases from V and 1 base from J, with 23 bases between. Findings of the study overall: Out-of-frame alpha sequences shared between twins exhibited an excess of low generation probability. Findings depended on cross-sectional statistics rather than tracking the same donors. Invariant MAIT and iNKT cells are populations that could partly confound zero-insertion analyses.

In its sample, this clonotype was seen a few times. What it binds is not known. TCRdb itself ran the 5' RACE reads through MiXCR, one entry per CDR3 protein. The sample includes 250,000 or so distinct CDR3 sequences, around 6.6% of them seen just once. These same data were also listed under a study on yellow fever vaccine responses in identical twins.

The rearrangement uses TRBV11-2 and TRBJ1-1; D perhaps matches TRBD1 (6 bases). Sequenced: memory (CD45RO+) T cells sorted from blood. This receptor was taken from a woman aged 18 to 35 in good health. CDR3 DNA: TGTGCCAGCAGCTTATCAGCATGGGTTGTAGGGGGTCCGAACACTGAAGCTTTCTTT. Protein sequence: CASSLSAWVVGGPNTEAFF.